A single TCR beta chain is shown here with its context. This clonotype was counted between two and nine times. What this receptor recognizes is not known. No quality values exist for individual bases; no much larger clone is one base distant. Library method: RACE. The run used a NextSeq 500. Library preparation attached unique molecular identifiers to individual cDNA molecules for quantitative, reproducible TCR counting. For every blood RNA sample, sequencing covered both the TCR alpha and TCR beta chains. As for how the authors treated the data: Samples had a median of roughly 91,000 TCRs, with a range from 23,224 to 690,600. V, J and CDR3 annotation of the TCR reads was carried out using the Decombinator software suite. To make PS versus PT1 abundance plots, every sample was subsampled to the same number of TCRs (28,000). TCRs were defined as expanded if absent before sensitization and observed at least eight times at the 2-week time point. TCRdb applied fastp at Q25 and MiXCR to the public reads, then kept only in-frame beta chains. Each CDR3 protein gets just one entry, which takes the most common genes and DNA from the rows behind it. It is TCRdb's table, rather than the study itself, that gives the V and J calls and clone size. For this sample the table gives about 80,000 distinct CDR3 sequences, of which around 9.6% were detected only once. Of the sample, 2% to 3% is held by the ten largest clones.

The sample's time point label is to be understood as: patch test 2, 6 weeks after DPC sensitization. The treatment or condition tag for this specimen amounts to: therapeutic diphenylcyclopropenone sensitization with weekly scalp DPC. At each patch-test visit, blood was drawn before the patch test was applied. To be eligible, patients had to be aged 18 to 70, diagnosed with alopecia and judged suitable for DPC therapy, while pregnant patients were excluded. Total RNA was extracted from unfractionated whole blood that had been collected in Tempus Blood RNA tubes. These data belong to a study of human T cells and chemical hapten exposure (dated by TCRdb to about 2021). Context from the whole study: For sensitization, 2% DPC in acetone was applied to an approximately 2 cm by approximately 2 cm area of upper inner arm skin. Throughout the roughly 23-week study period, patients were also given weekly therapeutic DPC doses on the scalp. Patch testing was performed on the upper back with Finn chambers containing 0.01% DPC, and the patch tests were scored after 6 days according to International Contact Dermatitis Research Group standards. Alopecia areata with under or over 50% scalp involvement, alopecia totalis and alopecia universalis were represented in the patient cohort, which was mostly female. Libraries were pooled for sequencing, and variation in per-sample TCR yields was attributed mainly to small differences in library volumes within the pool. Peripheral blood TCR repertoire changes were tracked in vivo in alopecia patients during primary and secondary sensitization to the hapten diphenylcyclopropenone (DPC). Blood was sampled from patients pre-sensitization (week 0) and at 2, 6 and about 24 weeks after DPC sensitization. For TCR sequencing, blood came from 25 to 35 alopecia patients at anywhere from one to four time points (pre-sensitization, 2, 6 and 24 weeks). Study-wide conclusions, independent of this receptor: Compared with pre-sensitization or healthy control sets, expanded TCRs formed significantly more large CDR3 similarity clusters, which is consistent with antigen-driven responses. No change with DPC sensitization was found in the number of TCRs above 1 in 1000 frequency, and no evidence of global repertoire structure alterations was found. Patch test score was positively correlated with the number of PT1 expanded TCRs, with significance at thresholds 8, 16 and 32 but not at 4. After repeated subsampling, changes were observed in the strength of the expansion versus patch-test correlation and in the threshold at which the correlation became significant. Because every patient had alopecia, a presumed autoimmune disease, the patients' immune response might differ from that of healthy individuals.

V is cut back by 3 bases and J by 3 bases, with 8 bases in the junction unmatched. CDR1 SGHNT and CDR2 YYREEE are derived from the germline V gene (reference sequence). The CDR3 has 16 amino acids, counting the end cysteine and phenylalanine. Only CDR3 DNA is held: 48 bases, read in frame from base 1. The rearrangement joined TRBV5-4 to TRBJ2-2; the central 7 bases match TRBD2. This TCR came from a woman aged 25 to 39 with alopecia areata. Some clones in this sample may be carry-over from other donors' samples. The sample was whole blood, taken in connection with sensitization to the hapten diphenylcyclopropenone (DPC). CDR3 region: CASSWRRERDTGELFF. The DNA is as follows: TGTGCCAGCAGCTGGCGGCGGGAGCGTGACACCGGGGAGCTGTTTTTT.